The clone carrying this T cell receptor beta chain was recorded a few times. The sample is drawn from a study of CD8 T cells in ankylosing spondylitis. TCRdb reprocessed the 5' RACE reads via MiXCR and lists one record per CDR3 protein. The table shows roughly 91,000 distinct CDR3 sequences, with roughly 8% occurring only once. Germline loops: CDR1 SGHTA, CDR2 FQGNSA. The CDR3 extends over 12 amino acids. V lost 0 bases to trimming and J lost 10 bases, with 6 bases between them. The V call is TRBV7-2, the J call TRBJ2-2; D may be TRBD1 (5 bases). This clonotype originated in a male donor with ankylosing spondylitis or in good health (not recorded which). The sample was blood, either unsorted or a sorted T cell fraction (not recorded which). CDR3 DNA sequence: TGTGCCAGCAGCTTAGCAGGGGAGGAGCTGTTTTTT. It is translated as CASSLAGEELFF.